The rows below give T cell receptor beta chains drawn from one sample of a study of OX40 agonist ivuxolimab in advanced cancers. Data came from immunoSEQ multiplex PCR; TCRdb stores just in-frame clones and leaves some out. The sample has about 79,000 clones; approximately 85% are singletons. Sequenced here: CD4+ or CD8+ T cells sorted from blood, sampled in a trial of the OX40 agonist ivuxolimab. Source of these receptors: an adult with an advanced solid tumor such as melanoma, head and neck, liver or kidney cancer. Both conserved end residues are part of each CDR3. Each record gives: clone size, V gene, CDR3 length, J gene, D gene, CDR3 DNA, CDR3 protein. The D gene is left open where the match is weak. Size tells how often a clone was seen (once, few, many) or the class of an expanded clone, and some rows leave it out.

-	TRBV4-1	13	TRBJ1-1	-	TGCGCCAGCAGCCAGACAGGGAACACTGAAGCTTTCTTT	CASSQTGNTEAFF
-	TRBV7-9	18	TRBJ2-2	TRBD2	TGTGCCAGCAGCGCCCCTGGCGGCGGGACTAGCGTTACCGGGGAGCTGTTTTTT	CASSAPGGGTSVTGELFF
once	TRBV7-9	15	TRBJ2-7	-	TGTGCCAGCAGCCCCCCCCGATTAGCTGGGTACGAGCAGTACTTC	CASSPPRLAGYEQYF
few	TRBV5-1	14	TRBJ2-1	-	TGCGCCAGCAGCATTGGGAGCTCCTACAATGAGCAGTTCTTC	CASSIGSSYNEQFF
-	TRBV30	17	TRBJ2-7	TRBD2	TGTGCCTGGAGGCCGGGACTAGCGGGAGCCTTCCCCTACGAGCAGTACTTC	CAWRPGLAGAFPYEQYF
-	TRBV7-2	14	TRBJ2-7	-	TGTGCCAGCAGCTGGGGCGGGGGCATCAACGAGCAGTACTTC	CASSWGGGINEQYF
few	TRBV27	13	TRBJ1-5	-	TGTGCCAGCAGTTACAGGGAGAATCAGCCCCAGCATTTT	CASSYRENQPQHF
-	TRBV5-6	11	TRBJ1-4	-	TGTGCCAGCAGCTTCGGCGGTTTTAAGATTTTT	CASSFGGFKIF
-	TRBV15	13	TRBJ2-3	-	TGTGCCACCGAGGGGGGGCGGAGACATACGCAGTATTTT	CATEGGRRHTQYF
once	TRBV5-1	15	TRBJ1-4	-	TGCGCCAGCAGTTTGGTAGGGTCAACTAATGAAAAACTGTTTTTT	CASSLVGSTNEKLFF
-	TRBV19	19	TRBJ2-7	TRBD2	TGTGCCAGTAGTCGGCATCCGGGACTAGCGGGACCCACCACCTACGAGCAGTACTTC	CASSRHPGLAGPTTYEQYF
-	TRBV7-9	18	TRBJ1-3	TRBD1	TGTGCCAGCAGCCTAGGGACAGGGGGCGCGGGCTCTGGAAACACCATATATTTT	CASSLGTGGAGSGNTIYF
-	TRBV28	15	TRBJ1-1	-	TGTGCCAGCAGTTACCCCAGGCGAGGGACCACTGAAGCTTTCTTT	CASSYPRRGTTEAFF
once	TRBV11-2	14	TRBJ2-3	-	TGTGCCAGCAGCTCGCTGAAACACCCAAATACGCAGTATTTT	CASSSLKHPNTQYF
once	TRBV4-3	15	TRBJ2-4	-	TGCGCCAGCAGCCAAGATTGGACAGCCGAAAACATTCAGTACTTC	CASSQDWTAENIQYF
-	TRBV7-2	14	TRBJ2-1	-	TGTGCCAGCAGTTATACCGGACAGCGCAATGAGCAGTTCTTC	CASSYTGQRNEQFF
-	TRBV30	15	TRBJ2-7	-	TGTGCCTGGAGCGGGACCGGGTTAGGCGCCTACGAGCAGTACTTC	CAWSGTGLGAYEQYF
-	TRBV9	16	TRBJ1-3	-	TGTGCCAGCAGCGTAGAAGATTGGGTATACGGAAACACCATATATTTT	CASSVEDWVYGNTIYF
-	TRBV7-9	16	TRBJ1-1	-	TGTGCCAGCAGCTCTGGACAGATTATTATGAACACTGAAGCTTTCTTT	CASSSGQIIMNTEAFF
-	TRBV2	14	TRBJ1-4	-	TGTGCCAGCAGATCCGGGACAACGAATGAAAAACTGTTTTTT	CASRSGTTNEKLFF